These 7 T cell receptor beta chains originate from one sample sequenced in a study of T cell changes during pregnancy in multiple sclerosis. The assay was immunoSEQ multiplex PCR, and TCRdb's table has in-frame clones only and misses some. The sample comprises about 60,000 clones, approximately 91% of which are singletons, and approximately 1.3% rests with the top ten. Sequencing was performed on peripheral blood, taken in the second trimester of pregnancy. Receptor source: a female donor with multiple sclerosis, enrolled in a pregnancy study.

The CDR3 DNA reads TGTGCCAGCAGTCCAAGGGGGGGGCCCTACAATGAGCAGTTCTTC. Amino acid sequence: CASSPRGGPYNEQFF. This chain uses TRBV25-1 with TRBJ2-1; TRBD2 is a possible D gene (7 bases). V lost 5 bases and J lost 2, with 13 bases in between. The CDR3 spans 15 residues. Germline CDR1 is MGHDK and CDR2 is SYGVNS.

In this sample, this clone turned up a few times. V usage is TRBV19 and J usage is TRBJ1-5; tentatively, D is TRBD1 (6 bases). The germline V gene encodes CDR1 LNHDA and CDR2 SQIVND (reference sequence). The CDR3 totals 14 residues. Trimming removed 5 bases from V and 3 bases from J, with 11 bases in between. The CDR3 region is CASSLYRDNQPQHF. The CDR3, as DNA: TGTGCCAGTAGTCTCTACAGGGACAATCAGCCCCAGCATTTT.

This CDR3 reads CAISDLVRQAYYEQYF. The CDR3 coding sequence is TGTGCCATCAGTGACTTGGTGAGACAGGCTTATTACGAGCAGTACTTC. The chain carries TRBV10-3 and TRBJ2-7; TRBD1 might be the D (6 bases). The V gene's germline CDR1 is ENHRY and CDR2 SYGVKD. This CDR3 region has 16 residues. V lost 3 bases and J lost 4, with 19 bases in between.

The gene calls are TRBV29-1 and TRBJ1-1, with D possibly TRBD1 on 5 matching bases. Germline-derived CDR1 and CDR2 are SQVTM and ANQGSEA. Deletions cut 6 bases from V and 8 bases from J, with 13 bases between. The CDR3 length is 11 residues. The CDR3 protein is CSVQTGGEAFF. CDR3 nucleotide sequence: TGCAGCGTCCAGACGGGGGGAGAAGCTTTCTTT. Using reference TRBV29-1 and TRBJ1-1 for the parts outside the CDR3, the full variable domain is SAVISQKPSRDICQRGTSLTIQCQVDSQVTMMFWYRQQPGQSLTLIATANQGSEATYESGFVIDKFPISRPNLTFSTLTVSNMSPEDSSIYLCSVQTGGEAFFGQGTRLTVV.

The chain employs TRBV5-1 and TRBJ1-5, with D maybe TRBD1 (5 bases). CDR3 length: 15 amino acids. The V and J ends lost 0 bases and 5 bases respectively, with 12 bases between them. Germline lookup yields CDR1 SGHRS and CDR2 YFSETQ. The CDR3 is CASSLEAGRDQPQHF. The CDR3 nucleotides are TGCGCCAGCAGCTTGGAAGCAGGGAGGGATCAGCCCCAGCATTTT.

The chain joins TRBV4-2 to TRBJ2-5, with TRBD1 as a possible D gene (6 bases). Looked up from germline, CDR1 is LGHNA and CDR2 is YNFKEQ. The CDR3 sequence is 14 residues long. Trimming took off 2 bases at V and 1 base at J, with 8 bases between the two ends. The CDR3, as DNA: TGTGCCAGCAGCCAACAGGACAGCCAAGAGACCCAGTACTTC. Its protein is CASSQQDSQETQYF.

This chain uses TRBV5-8 with TRBJ2-5, with 8 bases lining up with TRBD1. The V gene end was trimmed by 4 bases and the J gene end by 4 bases; junction bases not matched to a gene: 9. This CDR3 comprises 15 residues. Per germline, CDR1 SGHTS and CDR2 YDEGEE. The CDR3: CASSRTGSSGETQYF. In nucleotides, the CDR3 is TGTGCCAGCAGCAGGACAGGGTCGAGTGGAGAGACCCAGTACTTC.